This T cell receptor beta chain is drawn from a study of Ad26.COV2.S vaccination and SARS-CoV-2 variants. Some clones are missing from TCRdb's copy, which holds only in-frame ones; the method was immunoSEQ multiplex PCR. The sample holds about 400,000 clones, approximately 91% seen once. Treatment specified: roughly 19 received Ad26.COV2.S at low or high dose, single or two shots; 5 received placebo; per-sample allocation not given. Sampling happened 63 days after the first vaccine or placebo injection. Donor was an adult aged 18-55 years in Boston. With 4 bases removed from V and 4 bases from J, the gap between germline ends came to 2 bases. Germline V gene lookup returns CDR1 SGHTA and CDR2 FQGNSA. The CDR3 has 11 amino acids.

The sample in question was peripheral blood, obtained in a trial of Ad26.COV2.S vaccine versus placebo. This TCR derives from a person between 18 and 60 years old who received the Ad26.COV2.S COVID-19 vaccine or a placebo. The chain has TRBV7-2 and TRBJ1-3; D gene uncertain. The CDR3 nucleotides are TGTGCCAGCAGCTCCGGAAACACCATATATTTT. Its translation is CASSSGNTIYF.